A selection of T cell receptor beta chains follows, all from one sample in a study of blood T cell repertoires in COVID-19. Some clones are missing from TCRdb's copy, which holds only in-frame ones; the method was immunoSEQ multiplex PCR. The table records approximately 300,000 clones, around 86% of them present only once. Sequenced: peripheral blood. All receptors come from a woman aged 45-59 years with acute or convalescent COVID-19. Both conserved end residues are part of each CDR3. The D gene is left open where the match is weak. The size entry is marked missing in some rows and otherwise reads once, few, many or a size class.

V	J	D	size	DNA	CDR3
TRBV7-3	TRBJ1-1	.	.	TGTGCCAGCAGCTTAATGCCCCGGGGGGCTGAAGCTTTCTTT	CASSLMPRGAEAFF
TRBV18	TRBJ1-2	.	.	TGTGCCAGCTCACCAGGCAGGGATGACTATGGCTACACCTTC	CASSPGRDDYGYTF
TRBV5-1	TRBJ2-7	.	.	TGCGCCAGCAGCTTCGGAACAGGATCAGTGCAGTACTTC	CASSFGTGSVQYF
TRBV18	TRBJ2-3	.	.	TGTGCCAGCTCACCACCGCGGGGGCGAACCACAGATACGCAGTATTTT	CASSPPRGRTTDTQYF
TRBV7-8	TRBJ1-6	TRBD1	.	TGTGCCAGCAGCCAACAACAGGGGTTTAATTCACCCCTCCACTTT	CASSQQQGFNSPLHF
TRBV28	TRBJ2-2	.	few	TGTGCCATAGGTGCGGACAGCAACACCGGGGAGCTGTTTTTT	CAIGADSNTGELFF
TRBV6-6	TRBJ2-4	.	.	TGTGCCAGCAGTTACCCCGGGTCCGTGGCCAAAAACATTCAGTACTTC	CASSYPGSVAKNIQYF
TRBV7-9	TRBJ1-4	.	.	TGTGCCAGCAGCCCCCCGGGGTGGGATGCAACTAATGAAAAACTGTTTTTT	CASSPPGWDATNEKLFF
TRBV4-2	TRBJ2-5	TRBD2	.	TGTGCCAGCAGCCAAGGGGCTAGCGGGAGGGCCGAGGAGACCCAGTACTTC	CASSQGASGRAEETQYF
TRBV27	TRBJ1-5	.	.	TGTGCCAGCAGTTTAAACACAGGCGCGTCGCCCCAGCATTTT	CASSLNTGASPQHF
TRBV28	TRBJ2-7	TRBD2	.	TGTGCCAGCAGTTTTGTGACTAGCGGGACCCTCTACGAGCAGTACTTC	CASSFVTSGTLYEQYF
TRBV4-1	TRBJ1-1	TRBD1	once	TGCGCCAGCAGCCCAAAATGGGGACAGGGGACTGAAGCTTTCTTT	CASSPKWGQGTEAFF
TRBV9	TRBJ1-2	.	.	TGTGCCAGCAGCGTAGGGTCCTACGACAGTTCTAACTATGGCTACACCTTC	CASSVGSYDSSNYGYTF
TRBV19	TRBJ2-5	.	.	TGTGCCAGTAGTATCTCTCGGGTGGAGACCCAGTACTTC	CASSISRVETQYF
TRBV4-1	TRBJ1-1	.	once	TGCGCCAGCAGCCAAGCCACGAAGAGCGTCGAAGCTTTCTTT	CASSQATKSVEAFF
TRBV6-1	TRBJ2-5	TRBD2	.	TGTGCCAGCAGTGACACCCGACTAGCGGAGGACCAAGAGACCCAGTACTTC	CASSDTRLAEDQETQYF
TRBV11-2	TRBJ1-2	.	.	TGTGCCAGCAGCCCAGCGGACAGTAACTATGGCTACACCTTC	CASSPADSNYGYTF
TRBV7-9	TRBJ2-1	.	.	TGTGCCAGCAGCTCCACGAGGGGTAGCGGCTACAATGAGCAGTTCTTC	CASSSTRGSGYNEQFF
TRBV5-8	TRBJ2-3	.	.	TGTGCCAGCAGCTTGCTAGCACGGAGCACAGATACGCAGTATTTT	CASSLLARSTDTQYF
TRBV4-1	TRBJ1-1	TRBD1	.	TGCGCCAGCAGCCCGGACAGGGGGCGAGGCACTGAAGCTTTCTTT	CASSPDRGRGTEAFF
TRBV3-1/TRBV3-2	TRBJ2-3	TRBD2	.	TGTGCCAGCACCACCGCTAGCGGGGGCACAGATACGCAGTATTTT	CASTTASGGTDTQYF
TRBV11-2	TRBJ2-1	TRBD2	.	TGTGCCAGCAGCGGTACTAGCGGGAGGGCCAGTGAGCAGTTCTTC	CASSGTSGRASEQFF
TRBV6-1	TRBJ2-7	TRBD2	.	TGTGCCAGCGGGACACTAGCGGGGAACTACGAGCAGTACTTC	CASGTLAGNYEQYF